This TCR beta chain was captured by sequencing in a study of OX40 agonist ivuxolimab in advanced cancers. Study in general: Partial responses were recorded for three patients, including one with hepatocellular carcinoma and two with cutaneous melanoma.

The data were produced by immunoSEQ multiplex PCR, yet TCRdb's version contains in-frame clones alone and is incomplete. The table has approximately 34,000 clones, approximately 86% seen once; the top ten hold around three fifths. Regarding this clone: The antigen remains unidentified.

The V gene's germline CDR1 is SEHNR and CDR2 FQNEAQ (reference sequence). This CDR3 comprises 13 residues. V was shortened by 0 bases and J by 6 bases, with 7 bases between the two germline ends. Study-wide results and limits: CD4+ and CD8+ blood T cells expanded clonally by week 6 at 0.1 to 3.0 mg/kg.

The sequencing here drew on CD4+ or CD8+ T cells sorted from blood, taken in a trial of the OX40 agonist ivuxolimab. V usage is TRBV7-9 and J usage is TRBJ2-3, with D unclear. This receptor was obtained from an adult with an advanced solid tumor such as melanoma, head and neck, liver or kidney cancer. The CDR3 reads CASSLALSDTQYF. CDR3 DNA sequence: TGTGCCAGCAGCTTAGCGCTTTCGGATACGCAGTATTTT.